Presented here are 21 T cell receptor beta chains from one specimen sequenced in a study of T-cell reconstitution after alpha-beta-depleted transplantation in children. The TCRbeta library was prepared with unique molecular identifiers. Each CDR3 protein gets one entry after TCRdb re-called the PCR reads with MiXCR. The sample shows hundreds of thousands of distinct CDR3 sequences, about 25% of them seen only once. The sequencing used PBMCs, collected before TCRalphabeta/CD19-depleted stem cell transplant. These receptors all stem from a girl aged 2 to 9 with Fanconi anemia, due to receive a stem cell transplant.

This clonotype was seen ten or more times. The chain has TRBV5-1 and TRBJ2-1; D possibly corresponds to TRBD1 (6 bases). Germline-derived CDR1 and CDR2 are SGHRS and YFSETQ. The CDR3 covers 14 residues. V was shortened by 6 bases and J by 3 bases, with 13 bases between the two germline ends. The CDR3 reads CASTLDRNYNEQFF. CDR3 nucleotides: TGCGCCAGCACCCTAGACAGGAACTACAATGAGCAGTTCTTC.

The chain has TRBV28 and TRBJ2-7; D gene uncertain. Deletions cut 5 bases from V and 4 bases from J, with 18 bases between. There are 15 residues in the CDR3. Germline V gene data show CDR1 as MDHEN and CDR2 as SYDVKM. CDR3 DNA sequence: TGTGCCAGCAGTCTACTCCCAAGACTGGGATACGAGCAGTACTTC. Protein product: CASSLLPRLGYEQYF.

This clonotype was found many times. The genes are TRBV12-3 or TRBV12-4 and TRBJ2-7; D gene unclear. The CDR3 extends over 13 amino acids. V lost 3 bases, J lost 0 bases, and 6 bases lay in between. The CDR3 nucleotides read TGTGCCAGCAGTTTGCAGAGCTCCTACGAGCAGTACTTC. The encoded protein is CASSLQSSYEQYF.

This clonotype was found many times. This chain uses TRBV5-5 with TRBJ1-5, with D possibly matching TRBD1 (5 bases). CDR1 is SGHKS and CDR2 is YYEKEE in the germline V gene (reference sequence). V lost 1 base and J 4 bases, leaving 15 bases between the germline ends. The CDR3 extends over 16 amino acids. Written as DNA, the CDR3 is TGTGCCAGCAGCTTGTCGAGGGGTGACCCGAATCAGCCCCAGCATTTT. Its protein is CASSLSRGDPNQPQHF. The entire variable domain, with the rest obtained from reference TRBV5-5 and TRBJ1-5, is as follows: DAGVTQSPTHLIKTRGQQVTLRCSPISGHKSVSWYQQVLGQGPQFIFQYYEKEERGRGNFPDRFSARQFPNYSSELNVNALLLGDSALYLCASSLSRGDPNQPQHFGDGTRLSIL.

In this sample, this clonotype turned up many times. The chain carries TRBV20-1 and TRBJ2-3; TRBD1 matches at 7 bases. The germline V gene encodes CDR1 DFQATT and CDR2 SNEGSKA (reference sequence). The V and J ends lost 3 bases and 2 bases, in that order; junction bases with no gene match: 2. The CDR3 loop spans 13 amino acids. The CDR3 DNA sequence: TGCAGTGCTAGCGGGACAGCCACAGATACGCAGTATTTT. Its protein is CSASGTATDTQYF.

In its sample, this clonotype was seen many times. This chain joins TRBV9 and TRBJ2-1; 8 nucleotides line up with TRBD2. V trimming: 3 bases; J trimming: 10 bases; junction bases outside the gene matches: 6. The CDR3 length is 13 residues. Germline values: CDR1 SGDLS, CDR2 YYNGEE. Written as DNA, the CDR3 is TGTGCCAGCAGCGACTCTAGCGGGTGGGAGCAGTTCTTC. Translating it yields CASSDSSGWEQFF.

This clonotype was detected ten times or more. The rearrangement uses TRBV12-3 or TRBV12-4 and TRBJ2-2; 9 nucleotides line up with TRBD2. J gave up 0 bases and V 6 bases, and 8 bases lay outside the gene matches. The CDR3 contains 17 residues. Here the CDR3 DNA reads TGTGCCAGCAGGCGGCGGGAGGGCCTCGCGAACACCGGGGAGCTGTTTTTT. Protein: CASRRREGLANTGELFF.

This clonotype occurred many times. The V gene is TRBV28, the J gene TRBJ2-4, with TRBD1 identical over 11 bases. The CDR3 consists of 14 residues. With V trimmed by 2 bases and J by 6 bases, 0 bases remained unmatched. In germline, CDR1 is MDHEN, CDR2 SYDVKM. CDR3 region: CASSLGQGANIQYF. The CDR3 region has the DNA TGTGCCAGCAGTTTAGGACAGGGGGCAAACATTCAGTACTTC.

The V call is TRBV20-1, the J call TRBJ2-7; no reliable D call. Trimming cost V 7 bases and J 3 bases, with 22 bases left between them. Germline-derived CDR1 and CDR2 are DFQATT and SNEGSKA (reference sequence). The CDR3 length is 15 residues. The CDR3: CSGLDLRAVRYEQYF. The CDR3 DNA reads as TGCAGTGGCCTAGATTTAAGGGCCGTGCGCTACGAGCAGTACTTC.

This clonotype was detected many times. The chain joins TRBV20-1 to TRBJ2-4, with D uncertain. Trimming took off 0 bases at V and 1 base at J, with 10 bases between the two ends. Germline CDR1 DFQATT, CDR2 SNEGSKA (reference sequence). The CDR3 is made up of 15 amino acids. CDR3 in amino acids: CSARDPAAAKNIQYF. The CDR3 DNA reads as TGCAGTGCTAGAGACCCAGCTGCGGCCAAAAACATTCAGTACTTC.

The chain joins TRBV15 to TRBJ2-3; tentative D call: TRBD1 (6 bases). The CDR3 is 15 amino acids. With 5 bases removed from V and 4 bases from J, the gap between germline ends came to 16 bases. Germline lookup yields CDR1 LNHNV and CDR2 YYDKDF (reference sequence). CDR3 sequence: CATSGTGQFADTQYF. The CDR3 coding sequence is TGTGCCACCAGCGGCACAGGACAGTTCGCAGATACGCAGTATTTT.

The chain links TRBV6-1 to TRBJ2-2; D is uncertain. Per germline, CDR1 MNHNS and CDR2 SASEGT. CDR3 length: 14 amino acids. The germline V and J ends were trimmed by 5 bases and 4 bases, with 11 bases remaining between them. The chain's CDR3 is CASSNIMSTGELFF. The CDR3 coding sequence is TGTGCCAGCAGTAATATAATGTCCACCGGGGAGCTGTTTTTT.

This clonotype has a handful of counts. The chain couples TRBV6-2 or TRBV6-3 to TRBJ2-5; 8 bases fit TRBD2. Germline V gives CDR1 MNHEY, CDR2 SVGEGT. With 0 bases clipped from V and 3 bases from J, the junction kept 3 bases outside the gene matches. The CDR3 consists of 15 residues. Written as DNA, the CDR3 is TGTGCCAGCAGTTACTCCCAACTAGCGGAAGAGACCCAGTACTTC. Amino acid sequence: CASSYSQLAEETQYF.

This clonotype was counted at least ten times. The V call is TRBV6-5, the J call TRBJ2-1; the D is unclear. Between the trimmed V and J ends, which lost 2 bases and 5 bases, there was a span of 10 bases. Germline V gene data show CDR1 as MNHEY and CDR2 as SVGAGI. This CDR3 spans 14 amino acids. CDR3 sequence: CASSYLVGNNEQFF. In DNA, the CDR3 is TGTGCCAGCAGTTACCTAGTGGGGAACAATGAGCAGTTCTTC.

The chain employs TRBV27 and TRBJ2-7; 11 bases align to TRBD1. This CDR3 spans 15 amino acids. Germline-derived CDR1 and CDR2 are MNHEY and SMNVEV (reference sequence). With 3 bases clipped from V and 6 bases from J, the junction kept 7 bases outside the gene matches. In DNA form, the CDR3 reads TGTGCCAGCAGTTTGGGGCCCGGGACAGGGGGCGAGCAGTACTTC. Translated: CASSLGPGTGGEQYF.

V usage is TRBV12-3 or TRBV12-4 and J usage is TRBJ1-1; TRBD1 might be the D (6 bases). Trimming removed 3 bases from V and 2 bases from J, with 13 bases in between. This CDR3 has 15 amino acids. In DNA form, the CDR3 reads TGTGCCAGCAGTTTTGGGCAGGGGTTAAACACTGAAGCTTTCTTT. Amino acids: CASSFGQGLNTEAFF.

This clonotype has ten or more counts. CDR3 bases: TGCAGTGCTAGGTCCCCGGGGCCCACAGATACGCAGTATTTT. This codes for CSARSPGPTDTQYF. The chain recombines TRBV20-1 with TRBJ2-3, with D perhaps being TRBD1 or TRBD2 (5 bases each). Per germline, CDR1 DFQATT and CDR2 SNEGSKA (reference sequence). The V and J ends lost 3 bases and 2 bases respectively, with 12 bases between them. CDR3 length equals 14 residues.

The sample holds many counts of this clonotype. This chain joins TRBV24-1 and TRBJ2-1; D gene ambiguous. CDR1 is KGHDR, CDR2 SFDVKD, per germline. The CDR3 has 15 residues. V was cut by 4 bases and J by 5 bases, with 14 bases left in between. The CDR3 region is CATSENTAGHNEQFF. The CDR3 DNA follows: TGTGCCACCAGTGAAAACACCGCTGGGCACAATGAGCAGTTCTTC.

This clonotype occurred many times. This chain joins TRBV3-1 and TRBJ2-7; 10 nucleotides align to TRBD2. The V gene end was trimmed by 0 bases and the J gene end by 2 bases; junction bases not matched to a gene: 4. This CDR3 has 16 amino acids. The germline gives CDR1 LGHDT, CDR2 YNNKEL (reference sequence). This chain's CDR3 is CASSQDWLAGAYEQYF. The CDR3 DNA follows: TGTGCCAGCAGCCAAGATTGGCTAGCGGGAGCCTACGAGCAGTACTTC.

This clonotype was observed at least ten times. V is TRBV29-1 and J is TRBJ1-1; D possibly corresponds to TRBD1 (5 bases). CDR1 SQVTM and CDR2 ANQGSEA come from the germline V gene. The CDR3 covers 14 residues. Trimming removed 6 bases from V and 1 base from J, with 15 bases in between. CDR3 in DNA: TGCAGCGTCGGTTGGCAGGGCCAGAACACTGAAGCTTTCTTT. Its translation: CSVGWQGQNTEAFF.

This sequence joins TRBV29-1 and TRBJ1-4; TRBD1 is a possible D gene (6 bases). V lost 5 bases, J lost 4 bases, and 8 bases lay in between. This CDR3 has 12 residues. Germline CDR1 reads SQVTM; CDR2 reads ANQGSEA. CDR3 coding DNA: TGCAGCGTTAAAGGGGGTAATGAAAAACTGTTTTTT. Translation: CSVKGGNEKLFF.